A single sample gave rise to the 11 T cell receptor beta chains below, sequenced in a study of blood T cells in healthy people across ages. A J-beta primer mix and a sample-barcoded 5' primer were used in a second PCR of about 7 to 12 cycles. TCRdb analysed the 5' RACE reads with MiXCR anew, one entry per CDR3 protein. Of over 1,500,000 distinct CDR3 sequences detected, less than 50% appear once; the ten largest clones hold around 2.1%. The sample was blood. The source of these receptors is a woman aged 40 to 49 in good health.

The chain joins TRBV28 to TRBJ2-7; 8 nucleotides agree with TRBD2. V lost 3 bases and J lost 4; bases outside the gene matches: 8. The CDR3 sequence is 15 residues long. The germline V gene has CDR1 MDHEN and CDR2 SYDVKM. The CDR3 region is CASSFLVSGKYEQYF. CDR3 bases: TGTGCCAGCAGTTTCCTGGTTAGCGGGAAATACGAGCAGTACTTC.

This clonotype was seen many times. The J gene is TRBJ2-6, the V gene TRBV7-2; D not certain. The CDR3 has 16 amino acids. CDR1 SGHTA and CDR2 FQGNSA come from the germline V gene. V lost 2 bases and J 2 bases, leaving 10 bases between the germline ends. The CDR3 coding sequence is TGTGCCAGCAGCTTAATGTCACGGGCTGGGGCCAACGTCCTGACTTTC. Translating it yields CASSLMSRAGANVLTF.

The CDR3 spells CASSYATPNTGELFF. The CDR3 nucleotides are TGTGCCAGCAGTTACGCGACACCGAACACCGGGGAGCTGTTTTTT. V gene TRBV6-5 combines with J gene TRBJ2-2; no reliable D call. The ends were cut back, 2 bases at V and 0 bases at J, with 7 bases in the middle. The germline V gene encodes CDR1 MNHEY and CDR2 SVGAGI. The CDR3 has 15 residues.

The rearrangement joins TRBV5-1 to TRBJ2-7, with 11 bases identical to TRBD2. V lost 4 bases, J lost 4 bases, and 16 bases stayed unmatched. CDR3 length equals 18 residues. Germline V gene sequence: CDR1 SGHRS, CDR2 YFSETQ. This CDR3 is CASSPGLAVKDRSYEQYF. The DNA for the CDR3 is TGCGCCAGCAGCCCGGGACTAGCGGTGAAGGATAGATCTTACGAGCAGTACTTC. Using reference TRBV5-1 and TRBJ2-7 for the parts outside the CDR3, the full variable domain is KAGVTQTPRYLIKTRGQQVTLSCSPISGHRSVSWYQQTPGQGLQFLFEYFSETQRNKGNFPGRFSGRQFSNSRSEMNVSTLELGDSALYLCASSPGLAVKDRSYEQYFGPGTRLTVT.

The V gene is TRBV10-3, the J gene TRBJ1-2; D gene uncertain. The CDR3 length is 12 residues. V was trimmed by 6 bases and J by 5 bases, leaving 10 bases between them. Germline V CDR1 and CDR2: ENHRY, SYGVKD. Here the CDR3 DNA reads TGTGCCATCAGGGCAGGAGGGTATGGCTACACCTTC. It codes for CAIRAGGYGYTF.

This clonotype turned up a few times. This chain connects TRBV6-5 to TRBJ2-5, with 7 bases fitting TRBD1. CDR3 length equals 16 residues. CDR1 and CDR2 (germline): MNHEY, SVGAGI. The ends lost 6 bases at V and 4 bases at J; junction bases unmatched: 14. The CDR3 here is CASSSRPQGPRETQYF. CDR3 sequence (DNA): TGTGCCAGCAGCTCGAGACCACAGGGGCCGCGAGAGACCCAGTACTTC.

The rearrangement links TRBV20-1 to TRBJ1-2, with TRBD1 matching over 8 bases. The junction had 9 bases not matched to a gene; V was cut back by 5 bases and J by 4 bases. This CDR3 contains 14 residues. Per germline, CDR1 DFQATT and CDR2 SNEGSKA (reference sequence). CDR3 loop: CSASRTGLSYGYTF. CDR3 DNA: TGCAGTGCTTCCCGGACAGGGCTGAGCTATGGCTACACCTTC.

The V call is TRBV9, the J call TRBJ2-3; possibly TRBD2 for D (5 bases). The CDR3 runs 20 residues. CDR1 is SGDLS and CDR2 is YYNGEE in the germline V gene. V was pared by 3 bases and J by 5 bases, with 31 bases between. The CDR3 nucleotides are TGTGCCAGCAGCGCCGCAATAGCGAGGGCCACCCCGGGGTTGCTAGATACGCAGTATTTT. The encoded protein is CASSAAIARATPGLLDTQYF. The variable domain in full, with the rest retrieved from reference TRBV9 and TRBJ2-3, is DSGVTQTPKHLITATGQRVTLRCSPRSGDLSVYWYQQSLDQGLQFLIQYYNGEERAKGNILERFSAQQFPDLHSELNLSSLELGDSALYFCASSAAIARATPGLLDTQYFGPGTRLTVL.

The chain uses TRBV14 and TRBJ2-7; the match to TRBD2 covers 8 bases. The V gene's germline CDR1 is SGHDN and CDR2 FVKESK. Trimming took 5 bases from V and 9 from J; bases not matched to a gene: 6. The CDR3 has 12 residues. The CDR3 region is CASSSGGVPQYF. The CDR3 DNA sequence: TGTGCCAGCAGCTCGGGAGGGGTTCCGCAGTACTTC.

This clonotype was observed a handful of times. The V and J genes are TRBV4-3 and TRBJ2-7; a possible D gene is TRBD1 (5 bases). CDR1 LGHNA and CDR2 YSLEER come from the germline V gene. Trimming removed 0 bases at V and 3 bases at J, with 9 bases between. There are 14 residues in the CDR3. The CDR3 spells CASSQDIQGYEQYF. Written as DNA, the CDR3 is TGCGCCAGCAGCCAAGATATCCAGGGCTACGAGCAGTACTTC.

The chain uses TRBV9 and TRBJ1-1; D gene uncertain. The V gene lost 0 bases and the J gene lost 5 bases, with 11 bases spanning the gap. Germline V gene sequence: CDR1 SGDLS, CDR2 YYNGEE. This CDR3 contains 14 residues. In nucleotides, the CDR3 is TGTGCCAGCAGCGTAGCTTTGTTCGGGACTGAAGCTTTCTTT. Its translation is CASSVALFGTEAFF.